This T cell receptor (beta chain) was obtained from a study of T cells in Graves' hyperthyroidism and ophthalmopathy. There are 13 residues in the CDR3. Germline lookup yields CDR1 SGHRS and CDR2 YFSETQ. V was pared by 4 bases and J by 5 bases, with 3 bases of the junction left unmatched. RNA transcripts served as the template for amplifying TCR beta CDR3 regions. In the first-round RT-PCR of the TCR CDR3, the HTBI primer set was used. TCRdb independently ran MiXCR on the multiplex PCR reads; one entry per CDR3 protein. The sample has some 400,000 distinct CDR3 sequences; 13% are singletons. This clonotype has at least ten counts.

The receptor's source is a man aged 25-45 years with Graves' hyperthyroidism that later progressed to Graves' ophthalmopathy. The chain uses TRBV5-1 and TRBJ2-1; 7 bases match TRBD2. Sequences were obtained from blood. The CDR3 loop is CASSRTSNNEQFF. As DNA, the CDR3 is TGCGCCAGCAGCCGGACTAGTAACAATGAGCAGTTCTTC.